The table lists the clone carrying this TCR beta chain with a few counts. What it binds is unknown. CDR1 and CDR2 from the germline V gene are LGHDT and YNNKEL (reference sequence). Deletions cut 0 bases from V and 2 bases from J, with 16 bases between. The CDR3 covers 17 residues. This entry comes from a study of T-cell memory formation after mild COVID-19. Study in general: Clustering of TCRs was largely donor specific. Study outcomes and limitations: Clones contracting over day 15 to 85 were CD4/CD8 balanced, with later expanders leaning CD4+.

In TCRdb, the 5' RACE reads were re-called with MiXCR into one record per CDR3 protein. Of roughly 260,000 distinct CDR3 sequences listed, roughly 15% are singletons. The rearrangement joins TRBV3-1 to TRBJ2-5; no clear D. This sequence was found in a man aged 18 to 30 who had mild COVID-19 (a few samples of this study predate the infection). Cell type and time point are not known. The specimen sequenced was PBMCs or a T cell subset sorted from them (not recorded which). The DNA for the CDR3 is TGTGCCAGCAGCCAAGATCTGGTCGGTGGCGCACAAGAGACCCAGTACTTC. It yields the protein CASSQDLVGGAQETQYF.